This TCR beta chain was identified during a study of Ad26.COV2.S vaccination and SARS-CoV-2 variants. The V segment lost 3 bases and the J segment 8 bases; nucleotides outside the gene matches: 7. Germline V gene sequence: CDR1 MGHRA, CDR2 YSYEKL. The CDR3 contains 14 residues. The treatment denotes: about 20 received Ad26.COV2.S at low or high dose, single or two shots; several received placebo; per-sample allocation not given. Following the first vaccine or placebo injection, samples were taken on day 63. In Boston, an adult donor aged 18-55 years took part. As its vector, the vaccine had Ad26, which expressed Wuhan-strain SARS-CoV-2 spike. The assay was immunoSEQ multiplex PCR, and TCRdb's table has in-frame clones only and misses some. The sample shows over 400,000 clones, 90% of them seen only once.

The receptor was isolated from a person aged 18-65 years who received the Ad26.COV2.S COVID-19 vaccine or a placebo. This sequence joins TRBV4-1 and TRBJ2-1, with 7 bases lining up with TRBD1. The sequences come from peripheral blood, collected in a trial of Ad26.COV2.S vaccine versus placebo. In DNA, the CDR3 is TGCGCCAGCAGCCATAGACAGGGACCGGATGAGCAGTTCTTC. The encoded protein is CASSHRQGPDEQFF.